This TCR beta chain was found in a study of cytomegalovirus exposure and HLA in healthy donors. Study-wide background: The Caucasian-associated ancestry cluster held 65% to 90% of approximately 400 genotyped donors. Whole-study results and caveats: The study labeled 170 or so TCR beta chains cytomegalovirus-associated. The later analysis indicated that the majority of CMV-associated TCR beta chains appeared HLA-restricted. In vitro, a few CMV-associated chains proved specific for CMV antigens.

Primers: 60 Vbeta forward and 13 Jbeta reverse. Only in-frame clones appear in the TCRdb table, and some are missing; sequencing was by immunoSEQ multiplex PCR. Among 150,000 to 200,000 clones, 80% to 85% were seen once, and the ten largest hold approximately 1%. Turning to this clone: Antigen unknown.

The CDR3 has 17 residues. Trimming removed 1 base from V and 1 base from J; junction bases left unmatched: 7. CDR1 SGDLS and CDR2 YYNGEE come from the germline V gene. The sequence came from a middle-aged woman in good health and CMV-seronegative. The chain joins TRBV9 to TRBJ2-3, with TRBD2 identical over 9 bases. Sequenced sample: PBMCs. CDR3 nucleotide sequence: TGTGCCAGCAGCGTAAAAGGCGGGAGGGCCGGCACAGATACGCAGTATTTT. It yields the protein CASSVKGGRAGTDTQYF.